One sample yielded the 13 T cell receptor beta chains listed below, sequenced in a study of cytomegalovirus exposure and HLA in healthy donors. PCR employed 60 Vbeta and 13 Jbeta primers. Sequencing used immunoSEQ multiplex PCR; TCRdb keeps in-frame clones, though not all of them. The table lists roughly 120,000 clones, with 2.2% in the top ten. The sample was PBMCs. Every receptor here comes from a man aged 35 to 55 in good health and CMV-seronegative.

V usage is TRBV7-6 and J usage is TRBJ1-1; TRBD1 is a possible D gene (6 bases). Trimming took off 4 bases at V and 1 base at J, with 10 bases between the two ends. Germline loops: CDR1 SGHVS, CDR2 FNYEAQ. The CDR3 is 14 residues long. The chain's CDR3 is CASSSRGGNTEAFF. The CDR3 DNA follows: TGTGCCAGCAGCTCTAGGGGGGGGAACACTGAAGCTTTCTTT.

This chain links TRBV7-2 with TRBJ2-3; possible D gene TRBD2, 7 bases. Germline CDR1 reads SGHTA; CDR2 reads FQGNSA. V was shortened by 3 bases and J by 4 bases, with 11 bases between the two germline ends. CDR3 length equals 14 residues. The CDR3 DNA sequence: TGTGCCAGCAGCTTTCGGGGGGCGGCAGATACGCAGTATTTT. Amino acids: CASSFRGAADTQYF.

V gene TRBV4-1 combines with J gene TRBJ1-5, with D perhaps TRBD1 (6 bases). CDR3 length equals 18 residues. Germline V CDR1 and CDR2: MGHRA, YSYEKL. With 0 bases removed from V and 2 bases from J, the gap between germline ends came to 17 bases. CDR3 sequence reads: CASSQEGGDTYRNQPQHF. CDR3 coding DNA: TGCGCCAGCAGCCAAGAAGGGGGGGACACCTATCGCAATCAGCCCCAGCATTTT.

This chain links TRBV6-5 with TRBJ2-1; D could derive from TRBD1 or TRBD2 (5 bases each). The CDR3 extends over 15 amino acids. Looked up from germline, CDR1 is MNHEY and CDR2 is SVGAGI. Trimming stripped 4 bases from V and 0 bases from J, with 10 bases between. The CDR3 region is CASSFSGSSYNEQFF. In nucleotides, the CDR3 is TGTGCCAGCAGTTTCTCAGGGAGCTCCTACAATGAGCAGTTCTTC.

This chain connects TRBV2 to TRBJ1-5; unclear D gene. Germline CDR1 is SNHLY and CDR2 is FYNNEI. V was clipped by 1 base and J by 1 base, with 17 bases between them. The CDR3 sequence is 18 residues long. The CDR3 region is CASSEGALSGGSNQPQHF. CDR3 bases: TGTGCCAGCAGTGAAGGGGCCCTCAGTGGAGGCAGCAATCAGCCCCAGCATTTT. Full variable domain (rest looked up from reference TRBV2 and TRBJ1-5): EPEVTQTPSHQVTQMGQEVILRCVPISNHLYFYWYRQILGQKVEFLVSFYNNEISEKSEIFDDQFSVERPDGSNFTLKIRSTKLEDSAMYFCASSEGALSGGSNQPQHFGDGTRLSIL.

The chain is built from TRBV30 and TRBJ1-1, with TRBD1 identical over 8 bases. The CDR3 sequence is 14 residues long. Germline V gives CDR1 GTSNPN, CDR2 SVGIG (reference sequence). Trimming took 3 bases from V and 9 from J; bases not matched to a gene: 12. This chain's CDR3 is CAWRTGEAGSQAFF. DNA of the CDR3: TGTGCCTGGAGGACAGGGGAGGCGGGTAGTCAAGCTTTCTTT.

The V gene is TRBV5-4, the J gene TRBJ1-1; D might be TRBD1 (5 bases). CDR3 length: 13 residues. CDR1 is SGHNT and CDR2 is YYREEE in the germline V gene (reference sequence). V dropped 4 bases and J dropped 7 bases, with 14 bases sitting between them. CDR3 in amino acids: CASSGTGSSEAFF. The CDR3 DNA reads TGTGCCAGCAGCGGCACAGGCTCGAGTGAAGCTTTCTTT.

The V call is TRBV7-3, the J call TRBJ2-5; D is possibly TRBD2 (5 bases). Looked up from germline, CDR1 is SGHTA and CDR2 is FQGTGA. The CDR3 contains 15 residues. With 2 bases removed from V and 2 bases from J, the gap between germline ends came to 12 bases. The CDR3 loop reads CASSLGAGGQETQYF. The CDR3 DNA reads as TGTGCCAGCAGCTTAGGTGCGGGTGGGCAAGAGACCCAGTACTTC.

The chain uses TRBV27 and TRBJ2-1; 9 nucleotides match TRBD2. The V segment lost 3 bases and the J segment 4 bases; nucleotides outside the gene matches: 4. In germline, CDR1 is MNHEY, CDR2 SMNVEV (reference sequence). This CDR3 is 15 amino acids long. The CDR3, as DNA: TGTGCCAGCAGTTTTGAGACTAGCGGATACAATGAGCAGTTCTTC. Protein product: CASSFETSGYNEQFF.

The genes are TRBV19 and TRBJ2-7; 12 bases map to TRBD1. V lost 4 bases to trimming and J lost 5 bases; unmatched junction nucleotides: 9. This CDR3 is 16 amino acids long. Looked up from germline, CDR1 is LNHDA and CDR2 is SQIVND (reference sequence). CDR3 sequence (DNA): TGTGCCAGTAGTACCCTACCGGGACAGGGGGCGAACGAGCAGTACTTC. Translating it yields CASSTLPGQGANEQYF.

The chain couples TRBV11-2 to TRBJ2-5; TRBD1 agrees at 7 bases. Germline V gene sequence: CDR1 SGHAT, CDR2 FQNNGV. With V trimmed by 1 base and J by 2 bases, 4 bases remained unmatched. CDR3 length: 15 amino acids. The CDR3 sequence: CASSLGPGQQETQYF. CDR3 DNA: TGTGCCAGCAGCTTAGGACCGGGACAGCAAGAGACCCAGTACTTC.

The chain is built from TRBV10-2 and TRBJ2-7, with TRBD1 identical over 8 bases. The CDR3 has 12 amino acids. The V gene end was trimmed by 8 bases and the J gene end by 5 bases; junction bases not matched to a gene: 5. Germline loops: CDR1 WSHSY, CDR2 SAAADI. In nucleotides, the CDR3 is TGCGCCAGCCAGGACAGGGTGAACGAGCAGTACTTC. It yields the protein CASQDRVNEQYF.

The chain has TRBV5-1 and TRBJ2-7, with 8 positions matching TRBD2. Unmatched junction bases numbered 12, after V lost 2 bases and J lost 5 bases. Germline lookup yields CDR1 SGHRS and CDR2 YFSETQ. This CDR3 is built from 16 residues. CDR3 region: CASSFQAGASFNEQYF. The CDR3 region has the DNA TGCGCCAGCAGCTTCCAAGCGGGAGCCTCCTTTAACGAGCAGTACTTC.